This record concerns one T cell receptor beta chain sequence. Its antigen is as yet unknown. Reverse transcribed after extraction, RNA yielded cDNA as the sequencing template. Measured with immunoSEQ multiplex PCR; TCRdb has only the in-frame clones, and not every one. The sample holds fewer than 250,000 clones, roughly 44% seen once. The sample belongs to a study of CD8+ T cells in alopecia areata. The CDR3 has 12 residues. V lost 5 bases to trimming and J lost 8 bases; unmatched junction nucleotides: 4. The germline V gene encodes CDR1 SQVTM and CDR2 ANQGSEA. Regarding the study as a whole: How baseline CD8+ expansion relates to response remains uncertain (there was one nonresponder). In blood and scalp, many expanded lesional clones persisted during tofacitinib.

Treatment reported: oral pan-JAK inhibitor, 5-10 mg twice daily. Punch biopsies of lesional scalp, plus peripheral blood, were taken from alopecia areata patients. PBMCs served as the source from which CD4+ and CD8+ T cells were sorted. The chain has TRBV29-1 and TRBJ1-2, with 11 nucleotides matching TRBD1. This receptor was obtained from a human donor with alopecia areata. This material consisted of CD4+ T cells sorted from blood, taken at approximately week 36, from a patient treated with tofacitinib. The CDR3 region is CSVLGQGEGYTF. In DNA form, the CDR3 reads TGCAGCGTTCTGGGACAGGGGGAAGGCTACACCTTC.